The next 21 T cell receptor beta chains were all read from a single sample in a study of beta chain features in type 1 diabetes. What was sequenced were expressed TCRB transcripts, since all of the isolated RNA had been reverse transcribed. Sequenced by immunoSEQ multiplex PCR; TCRdb stores in-frame clones only, minus some. The data contain 400,000 to 450,000 clones, more than 11% of them singletons. Sequencing used naive CD4+ T cells from blood. All receptors derive from a man younger than 40 in good health.

In its sample, this clone was seen a few times. The same CDR3 arises from other DNA sequences in this sample as well. This rearrangement joins TRBV7-9 to TRBJ2-3; possible D gene TRBD2, 6 bases. The ends were cut back, 3 bases at V and 0 bases at J, with 7 bases in the middle. The CDR3 runs to 14 residues. Germline V gene lookup returns CDR1 SEHNR and CDR2 FQNEAQ (reference sequence). The CDR3 sequence: CASSFGGSTDTQYF. In nucleotides, the CDR3 is TGTGCCAGCAGCTTCGGGGGAAGCACAGATACGCAGTATTTT. Full variable domain (missing parts from reference TRBV7-9 and TRBJ2-3): DTGVSQNPRHKITKRGQNVTFRCDPISEHNRLYWYRQTLGQGPEFLTYFQNEAQLEKSRLLSDRFSAERPKGSFSTLEIQRTEQGDSAMYLCASSFGGSTDTQYFGPGTRLTVL.

V gene TRBV27 combines with J gene TRBJ2-7; D is ambiguous. The germline CDR1 and CDR2 sequences are MNHEY and SMNVEV (reference sequence). V lost 6 bases to trimming and J lost 4 bases, with 13 bases between them. There are 13 residues in the CDR3. The CDR3 reads CASRNLMGYEQYF. The CDR3 DNA sequence: TGTGCCAGCAGGAATCTCATGGGGTACGAGCAGTACTTC.

This clone was detected a few times. The chain combines TRBV27 with TRBJ1-1, with 8 bases lining up with TRBD1. Germline trimming cut 5 bases from V and 1 base from J; bases unmatched to any gene: 6. The germline gives CDR1 MNHEY, CDR2 SMNVEV (reference sequence). This CDR3 is 15 amino acids long. CDR3 nucleotide sequence: TGTGCCAGCAGTCTAGGACAGGGCCAGAACACTGAAGCTTTCTTT. Translated: CASSLGQGQNTEAFF.

As regards this clone: At the DNA level, this CDR3 is encoded by other sequences in the same sample as well. The rearrangement uses TRBV2 and TRBJ2-3, with D unresolved. CDR1 is SNHLY, CDR2 FYNNEI, per germline. The CDR3 has 11 residues. Trimming pared 4 bases from V and 5 bases from J, leaving 4 bases between. CDR3 amino acids: CASSVGDTQYF. The CDR3 DNA sequence: TGTGCCAGCAGTGTGGGAGATACGCAGTATTTT.

This rearrangement joins TRBV29-1 to TRBJ2-7, with 9 bases matching TRBD1. Germline assignment: CDR1 SQVTM and CDR2 ANQGSEA. V dropped 6 bases and J dropped 3; count of bases not matched to a gene: 9. The CDR3 contains 14 residues. The CDR3 nucleotides read TGCAGCGTCCTCGGGACAGGGCGATACTACGAGCAGTACGTC. This codes for CSVLGTGRYYEQYV.

This clone showed up just a few times. The rearrangement links TRBV2 to TRBJ2-5, with TRBD2 matching over 13 bases. Germline lookup yields CDR1 SNHLY and CDR2 FYNNEI. The CDR3 totals 15 residues. The trim removed 6 bases at V and 6 bases at J, leaving 7 bases unmatched. The CDR3 reads CASRDGTSGVKTQYF. CDR3 nucleotides: TGTGCCAGCAGAGACGGGACTAGCGGGGTTAAGACCCAGTACTTC. The full variable domain, its missing parts supplied by reference TRBV2 and TRBJ2-5, is EPEVTQTPSHQVTQMGQEVILRCVPISNHLYFYWYRQILGQKVEFLVSFYNNEISEKSEIFDDQFSVERPDGSNFTLKIRSTKLEDSAMYFCASRDGTSGVKTQYFGPGTRLLVL.

This chain uses TRBV14 with TRBJ1-2; the D is unclear. Trimming took off 2 bases at V and 7 bases at J, with 11 bases between the two ends. Germline lookup yields CDR1 SGHDN and CDR2 FVKESK. This CDR3 comprises 13 residues. The chain's CDR3 is CASSQTVRSGYTF. CDR3 sequence (DNA): TGTGCCAGCAGCCAAACAGTCAGAAGTGGCTACACCTTC.

The genes are TRBV20-1 and TRBJ2-3; a possible D gene is TRBD1 (6 bases). V was pared by 5 bases and J by 6 bases, with 9 bases between. The germline V gene encodes CDR1 DFQATT and CDR2 SNEGSKA (reference sequence). This CDR3 has 11 amino acids. CDR3 protein: CSAQDRDTQYF. As DNA, the CDR3 is TGCAGTGCTCAAGACAGGGATACGCAGTATTTT.

This clone was observed a few times. Its ends do not fully match the called genes, so a read error is possible. The CDR3 spells CASREGSNEQFF. DNA of the CDR3: TGTGCCAGCAGGGAAGGTTCGAATGAGCAGTTCTTC. The chain couples TRBV2 to TRBJ2-1; the D is unclear. Per germline, CDR1 SNHLY and CDR2 FYNNEI. The CDR3 contains 12 residues.

The rearrangement links TRBV29-1 to TRBJ2-7; D perhaps matches TRBD1 (5 bases). V was shortened by 5 bases and J by 6 bases, with 20 bases between the two germline ends. Per the germline V gene, CDR1 is SQVTM and CDR2 is ANQGSEA. This CDR3 has 14 amino acids. CDR3 bases: TGCAGCGTTCATGGACGGTTGGGGCTTGGCGAGCAGTACTTC. Its translation is CSVHGRLGLGEQYF.

The V gene is TRBV23-1, the J gene TRBJ1-3; D not resolved. TRBV23-1 is annotated as an ORF whose role is uncertain. V lost 3 bases and J lost 4, with 13 bases in between. There are 15 residues in the CDR3. CDR3 in DNA: TGCGCCAGCAGTCAGGGCCGGGTAGGAGGAAACACCATATATTTT. This gives the protein CASSQGRVGGNTIYF.

This clone occurred a few times. A much more abundant neighbour one base away suggests this may be a read error. J is TRBJ2-5 and V is TRBV2; D remains unclear. This CDR3 has 11 residues. Germline V CDR1 and CDR2: SNHLY, FYNNEI. V was clipped by 4 bases and J by 1 base, with 1 base between them. The CDR3: CASSVQETQYF. CDR3 DNA sequence: TGTGCCAGCAGTGTCCAAGAGACCCAGTACTTC.

In its sample, this clone was seen a few times. The chain has TRBV7-9 and TRBJ1-2; 8 bases match TRBD1. This CDR3 has 13 amino acids. V was pared by 4 bases and J by 4 bases, with 2 bases of the junction left unmatched. CDR1 is SEHNR and CDR2 is FQNEAQ in the germline V gene (reference sequence). CDR3 residues: CASSSTGVYGYTF. The DNA for the CDR3 is TGTGCCAGCAGCTCGACAGGGGTCTATGGCTACACCTTC.

The chain links TRBV7-2 to TRBJ2-5; tentative D call: TRBD2 (6 bases). CDR1 SGHTA and CDR2 FQGNSA come from the germline V gene. This CDR3 is built from 15 residues. V was shortened by 5 bases and J by 0 bases, with 13 bases between the two germline ends. CDR3 in DNA: TGTGCCAGCAGCGCGGGGACTCCGTACCAAGAGACCCAGTACTTC. Translated, it gives CASSAGTPYQETQYF.

This clone was picked up many times. This chain joins TRBV4-1 and TRBJ2-1; D gene ambiguous. V lost 1 base to trimming and J lost 8 bases, with 9 bases between them. CDR1 MGHRA and CDR2 YSYEKL come from the germline V gene. CDR3 size: 13 residues. CDR3 bases: TGCGCCAGCAGCCAAGGTCACAAGGATGAGCAGTTCTTC. It codes for CASSQGHKDEQFF.

The chain is built from TRBV6-5 and TRBJ2-2; D ambiguous. V lost 6 bases and J lost 6, with 11 bases in between. CDR3 size: 13 residues. CDR1 MNHEY and CDR2 SVGAGI come from the germline V gene. The DNA of the CDR3 is TGTGCCAGCAGCTCCGTGGCGGCCGGGGAGCTGTTTTTT. It is translated as CASSSVAAGELFF.

This clone was counted only a few times. The chain carries TRBV6-5 and TRBJ2-1; D unclear. Trimming took 8 bases from V and 0 from J, leaving 11 bases between them. Per the germline V gene, CDR1 is MNHEY and CDR2 is SVGAGI. This CDR3 contains 14 residues. CDR3 sequence (DNA): TGTGCCAGCGGCCGCGGTAACTCCTACAATGAGCAGTTCTTC. This gives the protein CASGRGNSYNEQFF.

This clone turned up a few times. The chain joins TRBV10-3 to TRBJ2-1; 10 nucleotides agree with TRBD2. The V segment lost 2 bases and the J segment 11 bases; nucleotides outside the gene matches: 3. In germline, CDR1 is ENHRY, CDR2 SYGVKD. The CDR3 totals 13 residues. CDR3 region: CAISETSGEKQFF. In DNA, the CDR3 is TGTGCCATCAGTGAGACTAGCGGGGAAAAGCAGTTCTTC.

The CDR3 bases are TGCGCGGCTCCAAGAGGAACTGAAGCTTTCTTT. Protein sequence: CAAPRGTEAFF. The J gene is TRBJ1-1, the V gene TRBV10-1; D uncertain. This CDR3 region has 11 residues. Germline V gene data show CDR1 as WNHNN and CDR2 as SYGVQD (reference sequence).

This clone was found many times. The chain couples TRBV29-1 to TRBJ2-5; 9 bases are a match to TRBD2. V was clipped by 6 bases and J by 5 bases; unmatched bases: 10. This CDR3 is 14 amino acids long. The germline CDR1 and CDR2 sequences are SQVTM and ANQGSEA. Here the CDR3 reads CSVVGTSITETQYF. The CDR3 DNA reads as TGCAGCGTGGTGGGGACTAGCATTACGGAGACCCAGTACTTC.

This chain joins TRBV18 and TRBJ2-1; no clear D gene. The CDR3 spans 15 residues. Trimming took 2 bases from V and 2 from J, leaving 10 bases between them. CDR1 and CDR2 (germline): KGHSH, LQKENI. The CDR3 sequence: CASSPRSDTYNEQFF. The CDR3 DNA is TGTGCCAGCTCACCAAGGAGCGACACCTACAATGAGCAGTTCTTC.